The T cell receptor beta chain described here comes from a study of CD8 T cells in Susac syndrome. The RNA, about 0.45 to 1 ug, was put through reverse transcription using random hexamers. Across 54 Vbeta and 13 Jbeta, TCR beta CDR3 was amplified with immunoSEQ multiplex PCR. One entry per CDR3 protein results from TCRdb running MiXCR on the immunoSEQ multiplex PCR reads. The sample carries 150,000 to 200,000 distinct CDR3 sequences, approximately 94% recorded once. Sequencing of TCR beta drew on CD8+ and CD4+ T cells from blood. Relapsing-remitting disease, either stable or active, was present in the treatment-naive patients who were the multiple sclerosis controls. V was clipped by 6 bases and J by 2 bases; unmatched bases: 6. CDR3 length: 14 residues. The germline V gene has CDR1 SNHLY and CDR2 FYNNEI.

Sequenced sample: CD4+ T cells from PBMCs. V usage is TRBV2 and J usage is TRBJ1-1, with 7 bases matching TRBD1. This receptor was obtained from a human donor with multiple sclerosis. The CDR3, as DNA: TGTGCCAGCAGCTTGACAGGGTCCAACACTGAAGCTTTCTTT. It specifies CASSLTGSNTEAFF.